This T cell receptor (beta chain) was identified during a study of T cell responses to AZD1222 COVID-19 vaccine. Germline CDR1 and CDR2: LNHDA and SQIVND (reference sequence). Trimming at V came to 5 bases and at J to 4 bases, leaving 7 bases not matched to a gene. This CDR3 comprises 16 residues. The method was immunoSEQ multiplex PCR; TCRdb's version includes in-frame clones alone and lacks a portion of them. The sample lists about 81,000 clones; around 84% were seen once. The V gene is TRBV19, the J gene TRBJ1-5; 11 bases agree with TRBD1. The starting material was peripheral blood, obtained 28 days after the second AZD1222 dose. This clonotype originated in an adult who received the AZD1222 COVID-19 vaccine. CDR3 sequence: CASSWTGGPSNQPQHF. CDR3 bases: TGTGCCAGTAGTTGGACAGGGGGCCCCTCTAATCAGCCCCAGCATTTT.